A selection of T cell receptor beta chains follows, all from one sample in a study of blood T cell repertoires in COVID-19. Sequencing was performed with immunoSEQ multiplex PCR; in TCRdb, only in-frame clones are kept and a portion is missing. This sample has roughly 230,000 clones, with around 83% found just once. The sample comprised peripheral blood. The source of these receptors is a woman in her forties or fifties with acute or convalescent COVID-19. Both conserved end residues are part of each CDR3. A D gene is named only where the DNA matches it firmly. Expanded clones get a size class; other rows say once, few or many, or leave the size out.

v_gene,j_gene,abundance,d_gene,CDR3aa,CDR3nt
TRBV27,TRBJ2-1,-,TRBD2,CASSFPAGGGNEQFF,TGTGCCAGCAGTTTCCCCGCCGGGGGGGGCAATGAGCAGTTCTTC
TRBV5-1,TRBJ2-2,-,-,CASSLARSPNTGELFF,TGCGCCAGCAGCTTGGCTCGGTCCCCGAACACCGGGGAGCTGTTTTTT
TRBV4-3,TRBJ2-3,-,TRBD2,CASSQGREYTDTQYF,TGCGCCAGCAGCCAAGGGCGGGAGTACACAGATACGCAGTATTTT
TRBV2,TRBJ1-1,-,-,CASSETGHRNTEAFF,TGTGCCAGCAGTGAAACGGGACACAGGAACACTGAAGCTTTCTTT
TRBV6-5,TRBJ2-2,-,-,CASSPGGNGELFF,TGTGCCAGCAGTCCCGGGGGAAACGGGGAGCTGTTTTTT
TRBV3-1/TRBV3-2,TRBJ2-7,-,-,CASSQASEYDEQYF,TGTGCCAGCAGCCAAGCCAGTGAATACGACGAGCAGTACTTC
TRBV19,TRBJ1-2,-,TRBD1,CASNFGTGTYGYTF,TGTGCCAGTAATTTCGGGACAGGGACCTATGGCTACACCTTC
TRBV4-1,TRBJ1-5,-,-,CASSQDLTGFQPQHF,TGCGCCAGCAGCCAAGATTTAACAGGGTTTCAGCCCCAGCATTTT
TRBV4-1,TRBJ2-1,-,-,CASSSNGLEQFF,TGCGCCAGCAGCAGTAACGGGTTGGAGCAGTTCTTC
TRBV10-3,TRBJ2-7,-,-,CATVSTDYEQYF,TGTGCCACCGTTTCTACAGACTACGAGCAGTACTTC
TRBV2,TRBJ1-5,-,-,CASQTRENQPPQHF,TGTGCCAGCCAGACCCGGGAAAACCAACCGCCCCAGCATTTT
TRBV2,TRBJ1-6,few,TRBD1,CASRNDRGLNSPLHF,TGTGCCAGCAGGAACGACAGGGGTTTAAATTCACCCCTCCACTTT
TRBV7-9,TRBJ1-4,-,-,CASSFPGVPGLGEKLFF,TGTGCCAGCAGCTTCCCCGGTGTCCCGGGGTTGGGAGAAAAACTGTTTTTT
TRBV7-8,TRBJ1-4,-,-,CASSSGNSRNEKLFF,TGTGCCAGCAGCTCCGGAAACTCGCGGAATGAAAAACTGTTTTTT
TRBV5-1,TRBJ2-7,-,-,CASSLAGVNEQYF,TGCGCCAGCAGCTTGGCGGGAGTCAACGAGCAGTACTTC
TRBV3-1/TRBV3-2,TRBJ1-2,few,-,CASSQGSNYGYTF,TGTGCCAGCAGCCAAGGCAGTAACTATGGCTACACCTTC
TRBV27,TRBJ2-7,-,TRBD2,CASSVNRLAASQNEQYF,TGTGCCAGCAGTGTGAACCGACTAGCGGCCAGTCAGAACGAGCAGTACTTC
TRBV6-2/TRBV6-3,TRBJ2-3,-,-,CASSYFLPTDTQYF,TGTGCCAGCAGTTACTTCCTTCCCACAGATACGCAGTATTTT
TRBV14,TRBJ2-7,-,TRBD1,CASSQPGTGTYEQYF,TGTGCCAGCAGCCAACCCGGGACAGGGACCTACGAGCAGTACTTC
TRBV5-1,TRBJ1-2,-,-,CASTGGFGYTF,TGCGCCAGCACGGGGGGGTTTGGCTACACCTTC
TRBV2,TRBJ2-1,-,-,CASRAWDEQFF,TGTGCCAGCAGAGCGTGGGATGAGCAGTTCTTC
TRBV27,TRBJ2-5,once,TRBD1,CASSYRGHRETQYF,TGTGCCAGCAGTTACAGGGGGCACAGGGAGACCCAGTACTTC
TRBV11-2,TRBJ1-6,-,TRBD1,CASSTQGRGRGPLHF,TGTGCCAGCAGCACCCAGGGCAGGGGGCGAGGGCCCCTCCACTTT
TRBV27,TRBJ2-1,-,TRBD2,CASSSNPGLAGVNEQFF,TGTGCCAGCAGTTCAAACCCGGGACTAGCGGGAGTTAATGAGCAGTTCTTC
TRBV28,TRBJ2-2,-,-,CASSSHSDSTGELFF,TGTGCCAGCAGTTCACACTCGGACAGCACCGGGGAGCTGTTTTTT
TRBV28,TRBJ2-1,-,TRBD1,CASLPKAGTGAFNEQFF,TGTGCCAGCCTACCAAAGGCCGGGACAGGGGCCTTCAATGAGCAGTTCTTC
TRBV3-1/TRBV3-2,TRBJ1-2,few,-,CASSQGQPNYGYTF,TGTGCCAGCAGCCAAGGACAGCCCAACTATGGCTACACCTTC
TRBV28,TRBJ1-3,once,-,CASSLGRMGNTIYF,TGTGCCAGCAGTTTGGGCAGGATGGGAAACACCATATATTTT
TRBV28,TRBJ2-1,-,TRBD2,CACLAGDNEQFF,TGTGCCTGTCTAGCGGGAGACAATGAGCAGTTCTTC
TRBV24-1,TRBJ2-1,-,TRBD2,CATSDLPLAGGFSSYNEQFF,TGTGCCACCAGTGACTTACCATTAGCGGGGGGTTTTAGCTCCTACAATGAGCAGTTCTTC
TRBV5-4,TRBJ2-2,-,TRBD1,CASSLGQGEITGELFF,TGTGCCAGCAGCTTGGGACAGGGGGAAATCACCGGGGAGCTGTTTTTT
TRBV5-6,TRBJ1-5,-,TRBD1,CASSLGQGDNQPQHF,TGTGCCAGCAGCTTAGGACAGGGTGACAATCAGCCCCAGCATTTT
TRBV5-1,TRBJ1-1,-,-,CASSLESGPRNTEAFF,TGCGCCAGCAGCTTGGAGAGCGGGCCCCGGAACACTGAAGCTTTCTTT
TRBV6-2/TRBV6-3,TRBJ2-4,once,TRBD2,CASSLPGTTIAKNIQYF,TGTGCCAGCAGTTTACCTGGGACTACCATAGCCAAAAACATTCAGTACTTC
TRBV5-6,TRBJ1-5,many,-,CASSFGEVNQPQHF,TGTGCCAGCAGCTTTGGGGAGGTCAATCAGCCCCAGCATTTT
TRBV3-1/TRBV3-2,TRBJ2-2,-,TRBD2,CASSQEREGLFANTGELFF,TGTGCCAGCAGCCAAGAGCGGGAGGGCCTTTTCGCGAACACCGGGGAGCTGTTTTTT
TRBV30,TRBJ2-1,-,-,CAWSIVGARYNEQFF,TGTGCCTGGAGTATAGTGGGGGCGCGTTACAATGAGCAGTTCTTC
TRBV6-1,TRBJ1-5,-,TRBD1,CASREAPGQETYSNQPQHF,TGTGCCAGCAGGGAAGCTCCGGGACAGGAAACATATAGCAATCAGCCCCAGCATTTT
TRBV19,TRBJ1-4,-,-,CATQDSSATNEKLFF,TGTGCCACCCAGGACAGTTCCGCAACTAATGAAAAACTGTTTTTT
TRBV7-2,TRBJ2-7,-,TRBD2,CASSLEGLAGEQYF,TGTGCCAGCAGCTTAGAGGGACTAGCCGGCGAGCAGTACTTC
TRBV29-1,TRBJ1-2,-,-,CSALSSGGYTF,TGCAGCGCCCTAAGCTCTGGTGGCTACACCTTC
TRBV3-1/TRBV3-2,TRBJ2-6,once,-,CASSQDVSIYSGANVLTF,TGTGCCAGCAGCCAAGATGTCAGTATTTACTCTGGGGCCAACGTCCTGACTTTC
TRBV10-3,TRBJ1-1,-,-,CAIRRGLDTEAFF,TGTGCCATCAGACGAGGGCTTGACACTGAAGCTTTCTTT
TRBV11-2,TRBJ1-1,-,-,CASSVDTLNTEAFF,TGTGCCAGCAGCGTAGACACTCTGAACACTGAAGCTTTCTTT
TRBV3-1/TRBV3-2,TRBJ2-3,-,TRBD2,CASSPGTSGRPRGDTQYF,TGTGCCAGCAGCCCCGGGACTAGCGGGAGGCCTCGCGGAGATACGCAGTATTTT
TRBV28,TRBJ1-1,-,-,CASSYPHQGQQNTEAFF,TGTGCCAGCAGTTACCCTCACCAGGGCCAACAGAACACTGAAGCTTTCTTT
TRBV4-2,TRBJ2-3,-,TRBD2,CASSQDRGLAGFSSTDTQYF,TGTGCCAGCAGCCAAGATAGGGGACTAGCGGGATTCTCTAGCACAGATACGCAGTATTTT
TRBV4-3,TRBJ1-3,-,TRBD1,CASSQDAGGRGNTIYF,TGCGCCAGCAGCCAAGACGCAGGGGGCAGAGGAAACACCATATATTTT
TRBV7-3,TRBJ2-2,-,TRBD1,CASSLTASPGTGTGELFF,TGTGCCAGCAGCTTAACGGCTAGTCCCGGGACAGGGACCGGGGAGCTGTTTTTT
TRBV6-1,TRBJ1-5,-,-,CASSEAESLGEMGNQPQHF,TGTGCCAGCAGTGAAGCGGAATCATTAGGAGAGATGGGCAATCAGCCCCAGCATTTT
TRBV19,TRBJ2-5,few,TRBD2,CASSRTSGRRETQYF,TGTGCCAGTAGTAGGACTAGCGGGAGACGAGAGACCCAGTACTTC
TRBV4-3,TRBJ1-2,-,-,CASSQEDIGYGYTF,TGCGCCAGCAGCCAAGAGGACATCGGCTATGGCTACACCTTC
TRBV2,TRBJ2-7,-,-,CASNQRELSYEQYF,TGTGCCAGCAATCAACGGGAGCTATCCTACGAGCAGTACTTC
TRBV30,TRBJ1-2,few,TRBD1,CAWNDRGNYGYTF,TGTGCCTGGAATGACAGGGGGAACTATGGCTACACCTTC
TRBV7-2,TRBJ2-1,-,TRBD2,CASSLDGSGRNNEQFF,TGTGCCAGCAGCTTAGATGGGAGCGGGAGAAATAATGAGCAGTTCTTC
TRBV5-1,TRBJ1-4,-,TRBD1,CASSGGDRGTEEKLFF,TGCGCCAGCAGCGGAGGGGACAGGGGGACTGAGGAAAAACTGTTTTTT
TRBV7-9,TRBJ1-4,-,-,CASSLGSATNEKLFF,TGTGCCAGCAGCTTAGGATCAGCAACTAATGAAAAACTGTTTTTT
TRBV15,TRBJ1-2,-,-,CATSRDLEYGYTF,TGTGCCACCAGCAGAGATCTGGAGTATGGCTACACCTTC